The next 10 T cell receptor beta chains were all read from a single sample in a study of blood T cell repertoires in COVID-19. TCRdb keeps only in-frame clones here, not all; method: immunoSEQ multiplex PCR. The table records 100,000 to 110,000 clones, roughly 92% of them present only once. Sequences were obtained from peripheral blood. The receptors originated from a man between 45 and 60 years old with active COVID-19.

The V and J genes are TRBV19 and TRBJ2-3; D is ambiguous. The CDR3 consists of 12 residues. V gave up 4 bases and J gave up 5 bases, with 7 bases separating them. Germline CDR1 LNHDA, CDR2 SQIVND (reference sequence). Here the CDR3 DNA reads TGTGCCAGTAGTACCCCCGGAGATACGCAGTATTTT. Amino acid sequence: CASSTPGDTQYF.

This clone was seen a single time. CDR3: CATSELFPDRGLSYEQYV. CDR3 sequence (DNA): TGTGCCACCAGTGAGCTGTTCCCCGACAGGGGATTATCCTACGAGCAGTACGTC. The chain recombines TRBV24-1 with TRBJ2-7, with 8 bases matching TRBD1. The germline gives CDR1 KGHDR, CDR2 SFDVKD. This CDR3 has 18 amino acids. J was trimmed by 1 base and V by 4 bases; bases with no gene match: 14.

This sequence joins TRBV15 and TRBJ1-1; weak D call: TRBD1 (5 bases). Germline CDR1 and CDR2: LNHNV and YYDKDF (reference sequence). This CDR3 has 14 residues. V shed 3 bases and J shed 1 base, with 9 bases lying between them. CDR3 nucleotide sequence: TGTGCCACCAGCAGGACGACAGAGAACACTGAAGCTTTCTTT. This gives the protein CATSRTTENTEAFF.

The CDR3 here is CASSASGTSGEEQYF. CDR3 sequence (DNA): TGTGCCAGCAGCGCGAGTGGGACTAGCGGGGAGGAGCAGTACTTC. The V call is TRBV9, the J call TRBJ2-7; 13 bases map to TRBD2. CDR3 size: 15 residues. The germline gives CDR1 SGDLS, CDR2 YYNGEE. V dropped 3 bases and J dropped 7; count of bases not matched to a gene: 7.

CDR3 sequence reads: CASTQHGGRDGYTF. The CDR3 nucleotides read TGTGCCAGCACCCAGCATGGGGGCAGGGATGGCTACACCTTC. The chain has TRBV27 and TRBJ1-2, with D possibly TRBD1 on 6 matching bases. The V gene's germline CDR1 is MNHEY and CDR2 SMNVEV (reference sequence). Trimming took off 7 bases at V and 6 bases at J, with 18 bases between the two ends. This CDR3 comprises 14 residues.

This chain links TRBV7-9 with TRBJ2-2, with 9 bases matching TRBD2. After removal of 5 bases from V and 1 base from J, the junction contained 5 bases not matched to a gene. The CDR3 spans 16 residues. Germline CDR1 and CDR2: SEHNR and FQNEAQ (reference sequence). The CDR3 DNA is TGTGCCAGCAGCAGCGGGGGGCTTGGGAACACCGGGGAGCTGTTTTTT. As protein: CASSSGGLGNTGELFF.

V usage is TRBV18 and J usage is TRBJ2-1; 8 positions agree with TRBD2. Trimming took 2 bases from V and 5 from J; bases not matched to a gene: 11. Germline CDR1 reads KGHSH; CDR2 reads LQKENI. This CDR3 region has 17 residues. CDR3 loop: CASSPRYGGGPHNEQFF. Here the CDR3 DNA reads TGTGCCAGCTCACCAAGGTACGGCGGGGGGCCACACAATGAGCAGTTCTTC.

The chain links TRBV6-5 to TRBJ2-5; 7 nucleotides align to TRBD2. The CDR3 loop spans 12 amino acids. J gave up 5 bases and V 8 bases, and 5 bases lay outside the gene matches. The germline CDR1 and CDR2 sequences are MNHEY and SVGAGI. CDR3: CASRAGRETQYF. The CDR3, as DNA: TGTGCCAGCCGAGCGGGAAGGGAGACCCAGTACTTC.

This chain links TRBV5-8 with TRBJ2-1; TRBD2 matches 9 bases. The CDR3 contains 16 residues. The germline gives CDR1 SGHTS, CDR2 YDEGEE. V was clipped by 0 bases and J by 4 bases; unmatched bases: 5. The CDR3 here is CASSLDSGGRYNEQFF. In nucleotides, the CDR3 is TGTGCCAGCAGCTTGGATAGCGGGGGCAGGTACAATGAGCAGTTCTTC.

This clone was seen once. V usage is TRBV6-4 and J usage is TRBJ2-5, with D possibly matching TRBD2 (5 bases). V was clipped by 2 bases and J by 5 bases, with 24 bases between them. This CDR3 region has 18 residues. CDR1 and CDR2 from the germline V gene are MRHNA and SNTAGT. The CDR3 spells CASSDVSSPEPVEETQYF. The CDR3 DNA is TGTGCCAGCAGTGACGTGTCTAGCCCGGAACCCGTGGAGGAGACCCAGTACTTC.